The clone carrying this TCR beta chain was observed a handful of times. This sample is part of a study of blood T cell repertoires in COVID-19. The CDR3 spans 11 residues. With 5 bases removed from V and 7 bases from J, the gap between germline ends came to 6 bases. Germline CDR1 and CDR2: LGHNA and YNFKEQ. Cohort placement rested on clinical history that participants reported themselves. Assay used: immunoSEQ multiplex PCR; TCRdb lists only in-frame clones, some missing. The table records 200,000 to 250,000 clones, 87% of them present only once. The specimen sequenced was PBMCs or T cells enriched from blood (not recorded which). This TCR derives from a young man who had recovered from COVID-19. The chain couples TRBV4-2 to TRBJ2-1; D is unclear. The CDR3 here is CASSNRNEQFF. The CDR3 coding sequence is TGTGCCAGCAGCAATCGGAATGAGCAGTTCTTC.